The T cell receptor beta chain described here comes from a study of T cells in tuberculosis. CDR1 and CDR2 from the germline V gene are SNHLY and FYNNEI. Trimming removed 3 bases from V and 1 base from J, with 18 bases in between. CDR3 length: 17 residues. The table came from immunoSEQ multiplex PCR; TCRdb's copy has only in-frame clones and leaves some out. The data contain 45,000 or so clones, 95% of them seen just once; the ten biggest clones take up 3.5% to 4.5%. The V and J genes are TRBV2 and TRBJ1-1, with D perhaps matching TRBD1 (5 bases). The sample taken for sequencing was PBMCs. The sequence came from a donor aged 10 to 29 with latent tuberculosis or without tuberculosis infection. CDR3 amino acids: CASSDLGPRIGNTEAFF. The CDR3 coding sequence is TGTGCCAGCAGTGATCTGGGGCCCAGGATCGGGAACACTGAAGCTTTCTTT.